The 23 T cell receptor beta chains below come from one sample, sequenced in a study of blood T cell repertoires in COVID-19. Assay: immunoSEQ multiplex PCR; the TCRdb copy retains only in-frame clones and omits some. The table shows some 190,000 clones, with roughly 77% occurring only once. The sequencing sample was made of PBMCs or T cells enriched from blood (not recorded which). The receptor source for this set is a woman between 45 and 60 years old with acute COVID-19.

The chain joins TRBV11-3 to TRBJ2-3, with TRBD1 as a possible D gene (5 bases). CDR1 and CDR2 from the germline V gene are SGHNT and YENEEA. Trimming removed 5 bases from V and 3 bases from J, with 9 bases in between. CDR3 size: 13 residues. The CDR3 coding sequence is TGTGCCAGCAGCGGCACAGGTACAGATACGCAGTATTTT. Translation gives CASSGTGTDTQYF. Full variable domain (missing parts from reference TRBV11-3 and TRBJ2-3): EAGVVQSPRYKIIEKKQPVAFWCNPISGHNTLYWYLQNLGQGPELLIRYENEEAVDDSQLPKDRFSAERLKGVDSTLKIQPAELGDSAVYLCASSGTGTDTQYFGPGTRLTVL.

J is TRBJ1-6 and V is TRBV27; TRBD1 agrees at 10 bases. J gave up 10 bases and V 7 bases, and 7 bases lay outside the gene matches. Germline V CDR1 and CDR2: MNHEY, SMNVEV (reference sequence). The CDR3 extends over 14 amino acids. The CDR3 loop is CASKKGQGNSPLHF. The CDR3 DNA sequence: TGTGCCAGCAAGAAGGGACAGGGGAACTCACCCCTCCACTTT.

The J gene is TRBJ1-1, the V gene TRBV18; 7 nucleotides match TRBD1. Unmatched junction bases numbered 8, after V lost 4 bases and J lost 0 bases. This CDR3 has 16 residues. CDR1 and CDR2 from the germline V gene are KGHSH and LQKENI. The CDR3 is CASSLNSGQLNTEAFF. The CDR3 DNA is TGTGCCAGCTCACTAAACTCGGGACAGCTGAACACTGAAGCTTTCTTT.

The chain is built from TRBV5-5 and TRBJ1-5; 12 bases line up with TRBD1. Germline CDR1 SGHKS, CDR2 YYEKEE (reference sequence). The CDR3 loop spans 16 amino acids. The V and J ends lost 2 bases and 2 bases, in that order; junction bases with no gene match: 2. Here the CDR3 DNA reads TGTGCCAGCAGCTTCGGGGACAGGGGGCGCAATCAGCCCCAGCATTTT. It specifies CASSFGDRGRNQPQHF.

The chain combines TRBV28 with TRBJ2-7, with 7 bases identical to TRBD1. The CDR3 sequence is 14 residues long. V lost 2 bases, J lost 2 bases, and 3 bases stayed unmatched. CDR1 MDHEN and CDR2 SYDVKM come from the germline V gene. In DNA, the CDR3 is TGTGCCAGCAGTTTAACAGGGGCTGCCTACGAGCAGTACGTC. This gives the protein CASSLTGAAYEQYV.

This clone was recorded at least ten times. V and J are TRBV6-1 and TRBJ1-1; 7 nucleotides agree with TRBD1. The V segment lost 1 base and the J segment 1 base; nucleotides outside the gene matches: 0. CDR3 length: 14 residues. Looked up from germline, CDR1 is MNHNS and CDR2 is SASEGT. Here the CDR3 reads CASSEDRGNTEAFF. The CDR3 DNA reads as TGTGCCAGCAGTGAAGACAGGGGGAACACTGAAGCTTTCTTT.

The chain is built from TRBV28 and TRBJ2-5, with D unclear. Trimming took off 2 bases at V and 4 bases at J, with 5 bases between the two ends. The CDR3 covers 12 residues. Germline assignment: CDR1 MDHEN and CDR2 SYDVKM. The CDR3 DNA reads TGTGCCAGCAGTTTACCCCGAGAGACCCAGTACTTC. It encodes CASSLPRETQYF.

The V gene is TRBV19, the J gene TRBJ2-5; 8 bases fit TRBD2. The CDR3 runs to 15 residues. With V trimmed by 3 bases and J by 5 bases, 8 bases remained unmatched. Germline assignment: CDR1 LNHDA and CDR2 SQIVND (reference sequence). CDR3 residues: CASSIPGGALETQYF. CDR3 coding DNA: TGTGCCAGTAGTATCCCCGGGGGGGCTTTGGAGACCCAGTACTTC.

CDR3 region: CASSLAPAGDQETQYF. The DNA of the CDR3 is TGCGCCAGCAGCTTGGCCCCAGCGGGGGACCAAGAGACCCAGTACTTC. This chain uses TRBV5-1 with TRBJ2-5; 8 nucleotides line up with TRBD2. The CDR3 spans 16 residues. Losses at the gene ends were 0 bases for V and 0 bases for J; bases not matched to a gene: 4. The germline V gene encodes CDR1 SGHRS and CDR2 YFSETQ.

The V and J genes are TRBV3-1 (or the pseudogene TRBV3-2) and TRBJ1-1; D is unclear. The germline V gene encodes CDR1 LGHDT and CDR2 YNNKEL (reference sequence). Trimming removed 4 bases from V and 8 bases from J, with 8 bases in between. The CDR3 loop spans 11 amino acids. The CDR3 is CASSRSGEAFF. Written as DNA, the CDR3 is TGTGCCAGCAGCCGCTCGGGGGAAGCTTTCTTT.

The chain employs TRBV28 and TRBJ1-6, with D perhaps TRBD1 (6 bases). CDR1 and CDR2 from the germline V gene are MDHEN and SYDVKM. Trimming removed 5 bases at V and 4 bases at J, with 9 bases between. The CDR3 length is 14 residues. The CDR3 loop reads CASSLGQYNSPLHF. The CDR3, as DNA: TGTGCCAGCAGTCTTGGACAGTATAATTCACCCCTCCACTTT.

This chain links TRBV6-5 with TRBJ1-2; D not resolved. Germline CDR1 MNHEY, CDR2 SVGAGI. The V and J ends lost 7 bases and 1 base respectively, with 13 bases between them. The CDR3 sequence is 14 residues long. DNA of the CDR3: TGTGCCAGCACAAAGTCTGCGGTTAACTATGGCTACACCTTC. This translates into CASTKSAVNYGYTF.

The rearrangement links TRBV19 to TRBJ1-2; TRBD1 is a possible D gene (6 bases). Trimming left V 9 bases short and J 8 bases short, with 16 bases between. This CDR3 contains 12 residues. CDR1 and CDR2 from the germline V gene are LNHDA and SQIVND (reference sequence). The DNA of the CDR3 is TGTGCCAGCACGACAGGAGGAGAAGGCTACACCTTC. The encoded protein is CASTTGGEGYTF.

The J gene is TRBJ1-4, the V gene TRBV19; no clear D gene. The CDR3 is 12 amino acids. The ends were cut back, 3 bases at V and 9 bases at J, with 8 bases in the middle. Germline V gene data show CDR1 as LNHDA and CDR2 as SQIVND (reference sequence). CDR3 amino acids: CASSIGGKKLFF. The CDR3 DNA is TGTGCCAGTAGTATCGGAGGGAAAAAACTGTTTTTT.

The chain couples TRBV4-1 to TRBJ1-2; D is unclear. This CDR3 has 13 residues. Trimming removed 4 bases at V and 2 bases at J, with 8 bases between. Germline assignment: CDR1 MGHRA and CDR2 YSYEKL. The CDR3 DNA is TGCGCCAGCAGCCGATCTGAGAACTATGGCTACACCTTC. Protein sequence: CASSRSENYGYTF.

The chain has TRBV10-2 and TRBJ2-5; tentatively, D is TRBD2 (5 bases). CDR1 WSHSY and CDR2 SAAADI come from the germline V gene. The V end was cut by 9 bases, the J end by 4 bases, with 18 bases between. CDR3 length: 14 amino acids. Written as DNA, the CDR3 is TGCGCCAGTAAACTTGGAGAGGGCGTAGAGACCCAGTACTTC. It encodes CASKLGEGVETQYF.

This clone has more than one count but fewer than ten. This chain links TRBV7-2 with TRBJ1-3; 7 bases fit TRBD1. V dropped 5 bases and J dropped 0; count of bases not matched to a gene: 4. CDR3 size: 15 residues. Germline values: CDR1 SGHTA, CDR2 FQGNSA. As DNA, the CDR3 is TGTGCCAGCAGCGAGGGGGCGAGCTCTGGAAACACCATATATTTT. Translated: CASSEGASSGNTIYF.

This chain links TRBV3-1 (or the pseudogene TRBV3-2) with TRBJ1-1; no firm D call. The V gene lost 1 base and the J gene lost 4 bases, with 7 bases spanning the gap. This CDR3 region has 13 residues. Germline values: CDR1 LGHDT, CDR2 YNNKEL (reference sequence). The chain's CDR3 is CASSQGPGTEAFF. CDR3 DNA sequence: TGTGCCAGCAGCCAAGGTCCCGGCACTGAAGCTTTCTTT.

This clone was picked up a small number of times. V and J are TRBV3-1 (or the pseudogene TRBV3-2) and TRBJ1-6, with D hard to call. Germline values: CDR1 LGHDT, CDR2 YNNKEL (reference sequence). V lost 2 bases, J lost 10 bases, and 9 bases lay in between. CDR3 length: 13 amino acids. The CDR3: CASSQSGYSPLHF. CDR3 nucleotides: TGTGCCAGCAGCCAATCGGGTTACTCACCCCTCCACTTT.

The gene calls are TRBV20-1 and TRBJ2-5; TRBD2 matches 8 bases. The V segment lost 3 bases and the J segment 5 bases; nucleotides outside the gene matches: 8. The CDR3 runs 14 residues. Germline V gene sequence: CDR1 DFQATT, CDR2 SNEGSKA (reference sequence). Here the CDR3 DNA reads TGCAGTGCTAGTTACGGGGGGGCCGGGGAGACCCAGTACTTC. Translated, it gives CSASYGGAGETQYF.

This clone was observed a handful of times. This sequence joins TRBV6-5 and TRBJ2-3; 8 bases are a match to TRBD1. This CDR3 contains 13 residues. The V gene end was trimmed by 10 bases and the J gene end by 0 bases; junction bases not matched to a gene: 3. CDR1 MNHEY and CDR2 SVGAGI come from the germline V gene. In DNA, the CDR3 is TGTGCCAACCGGGACAGGAGCACAGATACGCAGTATTTT. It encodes CANRDRSTDTQYF.

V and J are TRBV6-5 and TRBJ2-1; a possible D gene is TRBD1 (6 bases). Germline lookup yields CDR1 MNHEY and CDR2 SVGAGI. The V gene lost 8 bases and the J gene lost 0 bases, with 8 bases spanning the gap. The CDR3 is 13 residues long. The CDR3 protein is CASGQNSYNEQFF. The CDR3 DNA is TGTGCCAGCGGACAGAACTCCTACAATGAGCAGTTCTTC.

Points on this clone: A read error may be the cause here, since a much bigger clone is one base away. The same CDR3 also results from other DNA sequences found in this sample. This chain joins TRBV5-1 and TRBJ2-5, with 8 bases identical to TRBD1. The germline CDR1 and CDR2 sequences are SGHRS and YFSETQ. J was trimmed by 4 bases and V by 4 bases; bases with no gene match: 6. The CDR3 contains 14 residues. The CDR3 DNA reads TGCGCCAGCAGCAGCGGACAGGGAGGAGAGACCCAGTACTTC. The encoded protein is CASSSGQGGETQYF. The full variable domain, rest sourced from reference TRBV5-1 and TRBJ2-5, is KAGVTQTPRYLIKTRGQQVTLSCSPISGHRSVSWYQQTPGQGLQFLFEYFSETQRNKGNFPGRFSGRQFSNSRSEMNVSTLELGDSALYLCASSSGQGGETQYFGPGTRLLVL.